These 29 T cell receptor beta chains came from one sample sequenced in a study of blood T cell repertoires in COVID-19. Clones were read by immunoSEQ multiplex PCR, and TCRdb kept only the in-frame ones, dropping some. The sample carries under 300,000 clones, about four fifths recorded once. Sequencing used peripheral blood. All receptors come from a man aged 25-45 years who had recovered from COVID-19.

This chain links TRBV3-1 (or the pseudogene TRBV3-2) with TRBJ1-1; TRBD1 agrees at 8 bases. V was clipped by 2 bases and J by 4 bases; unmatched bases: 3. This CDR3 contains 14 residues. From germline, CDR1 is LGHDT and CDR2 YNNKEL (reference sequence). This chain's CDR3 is CASSQFTGGTEAFF. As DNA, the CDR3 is TGTGCCAGCAGCCAATTTACAGGGGGCACTGAAGCTTTCTTT.

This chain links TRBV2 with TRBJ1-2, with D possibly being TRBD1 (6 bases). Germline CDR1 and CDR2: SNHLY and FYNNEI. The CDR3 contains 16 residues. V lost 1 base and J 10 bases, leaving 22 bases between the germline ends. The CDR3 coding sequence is TGTGCCAGCAGTGAAGGGGGGCAGACTGTAGATGGTGTCTACACCTTC. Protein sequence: CASSEGGQTVDGVYTF.

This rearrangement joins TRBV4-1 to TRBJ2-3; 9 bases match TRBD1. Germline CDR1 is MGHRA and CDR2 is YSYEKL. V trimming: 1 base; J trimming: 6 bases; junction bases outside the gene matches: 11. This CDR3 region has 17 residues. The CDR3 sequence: CASSQVAGTGPRDTQYF. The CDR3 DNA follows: TGCGCCAGCAGCCAAGTTGCAGGGACAGGGCCGCGGGATACGCAGTATTTT.

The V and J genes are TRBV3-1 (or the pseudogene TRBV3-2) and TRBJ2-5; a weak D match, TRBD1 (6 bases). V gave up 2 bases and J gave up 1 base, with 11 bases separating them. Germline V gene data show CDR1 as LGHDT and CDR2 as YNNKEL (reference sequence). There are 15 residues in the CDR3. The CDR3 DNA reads TGTGCCAGCAGCCAACTTGGACAGACCCAAGAGACCCAGTACTTC. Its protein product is CASSQLGQTQETQYF.

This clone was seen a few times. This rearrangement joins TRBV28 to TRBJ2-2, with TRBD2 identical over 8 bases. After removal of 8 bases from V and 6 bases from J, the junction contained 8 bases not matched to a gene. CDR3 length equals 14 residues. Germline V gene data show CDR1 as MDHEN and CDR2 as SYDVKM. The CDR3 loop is CASHPGTRAGELFF. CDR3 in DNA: TGTGCCAGCCACCCCGGGACTAGAGCCGGGGAGCTGTTTTTT.

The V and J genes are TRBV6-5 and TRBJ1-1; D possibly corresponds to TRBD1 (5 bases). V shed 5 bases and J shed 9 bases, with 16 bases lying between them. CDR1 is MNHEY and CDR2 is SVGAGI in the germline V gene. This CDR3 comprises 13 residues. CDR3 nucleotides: TGTGCCAGCAGTCCCGTAAACAGGCCCCAAGCTTTCTTT. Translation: CASSPVNRPQAFF.

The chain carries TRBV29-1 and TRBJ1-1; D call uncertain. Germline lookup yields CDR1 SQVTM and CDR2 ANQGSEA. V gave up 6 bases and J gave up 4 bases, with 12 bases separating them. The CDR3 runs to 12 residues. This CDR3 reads CSVSSGGTEAFF. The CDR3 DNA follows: TGCAGCGTGTCTTCGGGTGGCACTGAAGCTTTCTTT.

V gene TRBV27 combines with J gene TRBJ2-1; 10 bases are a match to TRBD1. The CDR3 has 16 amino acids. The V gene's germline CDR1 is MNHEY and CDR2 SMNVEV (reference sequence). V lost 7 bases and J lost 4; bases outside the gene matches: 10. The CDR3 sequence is CASTLRQGAEYNEQFF. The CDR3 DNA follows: TGTGCCAGCACCCTTAGACAGGGGGCCGAATACAATGAGCAGTTCTTC.

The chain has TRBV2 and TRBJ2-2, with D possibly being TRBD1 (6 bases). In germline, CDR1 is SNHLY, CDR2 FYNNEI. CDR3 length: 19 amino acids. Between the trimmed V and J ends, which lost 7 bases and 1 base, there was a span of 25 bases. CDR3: CASTRNGPLGRGNTGELFF. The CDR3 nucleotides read TGTGCCAGCACCCGAAACGGCCCTTTGGGCAGGGGGAACACCGGGGAGCTGTTTTTT.

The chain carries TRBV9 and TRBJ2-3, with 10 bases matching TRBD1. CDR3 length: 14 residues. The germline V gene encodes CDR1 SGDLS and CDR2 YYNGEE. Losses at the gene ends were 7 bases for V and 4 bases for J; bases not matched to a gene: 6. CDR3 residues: CASSRDRGADTQYF. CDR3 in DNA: TGTGCCAGCTCACGGGACAGGGGAGCAGATACGCAGTATTTT.

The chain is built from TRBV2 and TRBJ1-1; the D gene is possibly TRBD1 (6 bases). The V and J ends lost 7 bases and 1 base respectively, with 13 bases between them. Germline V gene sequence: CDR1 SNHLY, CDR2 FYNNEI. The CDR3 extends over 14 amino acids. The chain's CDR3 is CASTQGSRNTEAFF. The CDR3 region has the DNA TGTGCCAGCACCCAGGGGAGTAGGAACACTGAAGCTTTCTTT.

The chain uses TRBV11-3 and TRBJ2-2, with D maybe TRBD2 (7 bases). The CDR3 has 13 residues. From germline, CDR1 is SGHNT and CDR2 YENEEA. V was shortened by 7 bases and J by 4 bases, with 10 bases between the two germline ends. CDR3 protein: CASKGGATGELFF. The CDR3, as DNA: TGTGCCAGCAAGGGGGGGGCCACCGGGGAGCTGTTTTTT.

CDR3 region: CASNPAGNNEQFF. In DNA form, the CDR3 reads TGTGCCAGTAATCCCGCGGGAAACAATGAGCAGTTCTTC. This chain links TRBV19 with TRBJ2-1, with TRBD2 as a possible D gene (6 bases). The CDR3 consists of 13 residues. Germline CDR1 LNHDA, CDR2 SQIVND (reference sequence). Trimming shortened V by 7 bases and J by 5 bases, and 12 bases separated the two germline ends.

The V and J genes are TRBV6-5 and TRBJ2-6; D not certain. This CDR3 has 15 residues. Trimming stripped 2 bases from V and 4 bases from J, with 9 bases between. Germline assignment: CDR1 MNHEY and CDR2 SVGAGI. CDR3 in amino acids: CASSYGLPGANVLTF. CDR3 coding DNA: TGTGCCAGCAGTTACGGCCTTCCAGGGGCCAACGTCCTGACTTTC.

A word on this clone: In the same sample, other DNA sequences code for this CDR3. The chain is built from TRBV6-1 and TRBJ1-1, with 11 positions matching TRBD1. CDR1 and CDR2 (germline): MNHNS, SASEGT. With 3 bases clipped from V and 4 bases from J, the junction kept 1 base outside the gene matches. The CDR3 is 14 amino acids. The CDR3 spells CASSEGQGGTEAFF. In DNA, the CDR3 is TGTGCCAGCAGTGAGGGACAGGGGGGCACTGAAGCTTTCTTT.

The CDR3 region has the DNA TGTGCCAGCAGTGAACTGGGGGCGGTAAACGAGCAGTACTTC. The encoded protein is CASSELGAVNEQYF. The chain combines TRBV2 with TRBJ2-7; D is perhaps TRBD1 (6 bases). The V and J ends lost 2 bases and 5 bases respectively, with 13 bases between them. The CDR3 has 14 amino acids. Germline values: CDR1 SNHLY, CDR2 FYNNEI.

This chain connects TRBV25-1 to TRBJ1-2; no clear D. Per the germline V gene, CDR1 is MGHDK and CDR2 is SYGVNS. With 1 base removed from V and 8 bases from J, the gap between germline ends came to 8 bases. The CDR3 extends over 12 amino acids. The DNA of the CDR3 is TGTGCCAGCAGTGAATTCCAGTCAGGCTACACCTTC. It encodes CASSEFQSGYTF.

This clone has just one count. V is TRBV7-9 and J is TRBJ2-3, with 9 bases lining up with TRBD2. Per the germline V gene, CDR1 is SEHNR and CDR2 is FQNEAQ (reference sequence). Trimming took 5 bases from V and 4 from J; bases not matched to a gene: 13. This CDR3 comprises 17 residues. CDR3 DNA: TGTGCCAGCAGCCGCGCAAGAGCGGGGGGTGAGTCAGATACGCAGTATTTT. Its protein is CASSRARAGGESDTQYF.

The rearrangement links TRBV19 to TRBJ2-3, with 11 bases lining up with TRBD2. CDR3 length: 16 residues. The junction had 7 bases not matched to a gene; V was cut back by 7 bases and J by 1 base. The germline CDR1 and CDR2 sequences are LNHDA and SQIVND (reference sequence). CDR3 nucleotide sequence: TGTGCCAGTACCACTAGCGGGGGTATCGGCACAGATACGCAGTATTTT. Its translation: CASTTSGGIGTDTQYF.

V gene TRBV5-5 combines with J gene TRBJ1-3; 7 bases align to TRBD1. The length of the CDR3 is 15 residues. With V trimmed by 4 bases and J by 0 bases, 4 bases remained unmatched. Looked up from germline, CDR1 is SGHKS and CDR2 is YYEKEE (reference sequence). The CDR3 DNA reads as TGTGCCAGCAGCCAGGGACAGAGCTCTGGAAACACCATATATTTT. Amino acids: CASSQGQSSGNTIYF.

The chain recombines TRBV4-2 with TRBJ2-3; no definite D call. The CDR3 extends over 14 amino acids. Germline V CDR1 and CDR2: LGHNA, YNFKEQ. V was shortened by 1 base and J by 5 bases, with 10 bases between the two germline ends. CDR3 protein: CASSQGALRDTQYF. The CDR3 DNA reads TGTGCCAGCAGCCAAGGAGCCCTCCGAGATACGCAGTATTTT.

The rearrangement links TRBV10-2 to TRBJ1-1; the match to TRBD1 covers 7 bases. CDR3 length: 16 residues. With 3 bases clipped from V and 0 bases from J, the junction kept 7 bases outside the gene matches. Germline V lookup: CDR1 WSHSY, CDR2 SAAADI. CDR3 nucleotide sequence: TGCGCCAGCAGTGAAGCGACAGGGACTGTGAACACTGAAGCTTTCTTT. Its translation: CASSEATGTVNTEAFF.

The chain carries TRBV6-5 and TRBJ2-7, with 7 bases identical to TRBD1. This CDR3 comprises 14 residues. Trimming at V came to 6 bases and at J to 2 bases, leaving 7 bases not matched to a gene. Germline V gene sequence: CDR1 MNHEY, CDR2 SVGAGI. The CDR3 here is CASRFETGAYEQYF. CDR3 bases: TGTGCCAGCAGGTTTGAAACAGGGGCCTACGAGCAGTACTTC.

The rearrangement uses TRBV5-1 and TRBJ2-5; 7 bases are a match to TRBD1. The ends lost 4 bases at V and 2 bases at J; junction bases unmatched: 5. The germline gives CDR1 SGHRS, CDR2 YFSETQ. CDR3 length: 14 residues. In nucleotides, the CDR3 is TGCGCCAGCAGCGCTGGACAGGTACAAGAGACCCAGTACTTC. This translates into CASSAGQVQETQYF.

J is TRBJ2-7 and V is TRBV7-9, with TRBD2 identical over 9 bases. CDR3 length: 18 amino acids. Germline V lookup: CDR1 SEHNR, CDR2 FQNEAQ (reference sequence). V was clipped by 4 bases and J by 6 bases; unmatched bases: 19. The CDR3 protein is CASSSLSGSGGSPSEQYF. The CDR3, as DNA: TGTGCCAGCAGCTCACTTAGTGGTAGCGGGGGTTCCCCTAGCGAGCAGTACTTC.

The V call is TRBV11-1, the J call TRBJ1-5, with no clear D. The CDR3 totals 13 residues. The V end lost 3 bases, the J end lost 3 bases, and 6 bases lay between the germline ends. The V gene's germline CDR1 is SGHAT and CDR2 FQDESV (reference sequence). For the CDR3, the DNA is TGTGCCAGCAGCTTGAGGCCCAATCAGCCCCAGCATTTT. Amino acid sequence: CASSLRPNQPQHF.

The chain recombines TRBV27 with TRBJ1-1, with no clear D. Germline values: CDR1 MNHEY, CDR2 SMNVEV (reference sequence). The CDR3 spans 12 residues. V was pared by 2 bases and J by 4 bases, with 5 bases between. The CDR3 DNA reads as TGTGCCAGCAGTTTACCGGGCACTGAAGCTTTCTTT. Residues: CASSLPGTEAFF.

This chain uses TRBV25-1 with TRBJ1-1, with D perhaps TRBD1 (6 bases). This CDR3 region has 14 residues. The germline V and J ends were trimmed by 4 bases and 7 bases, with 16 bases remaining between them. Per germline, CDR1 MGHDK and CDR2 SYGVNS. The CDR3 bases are TGTGCCAGCAGTGGTTGGGAAGGGGGTCGTGAAGCTTTCTTT. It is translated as CASSGWEGGREAFF.

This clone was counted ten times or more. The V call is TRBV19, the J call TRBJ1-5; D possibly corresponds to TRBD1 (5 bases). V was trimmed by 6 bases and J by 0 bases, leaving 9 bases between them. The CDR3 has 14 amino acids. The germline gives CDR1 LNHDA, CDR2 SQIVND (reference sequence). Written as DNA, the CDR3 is TGTGCCAGTAGAGTAGGACATAGCAATCAGCCCCAGCATTTT. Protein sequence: CASRVGHSNQPQHF.